This T cell receptor beta chain was identified during a study of blood T cell repertoires in COVID-19. Study overall: Collection of acute and convalescent COVID-19 samples took place in the United States, Italy and Spain. In each case, the material was cDNA or gDNA derived from T cells, B-cell-depleted T cells, or PBMCs.

CDR3 length: 15 amino acids. The germline V gene encodes CDR1 SGHNT and CDR2 YYREEE (reference sequence). V gave up 5 bases and J gave up 1 base, with 10 bases separating them. As handled by the study authors: Using reference gene primer amplification, nucleated cell counts were estimated. Profiled with immunoSEQ multiplex PCR; TCRdb holds only in-frame clones, not every one. That table supplies the V and J calls and clone size; D and trimming were determined from the DNA. The repertoire has 110,000 to 150,000 clones, roughly 91% of them found once; the top ten carry 2.5% to 3.5%. The rearrangement joins TRBV5-4 to TRBJ2-6; a weak D match, TRBD1 (6 bases). The TCR was taken from a man aged 60 to 75 with active or convalescent COVID-19. The specimen was peripheral blood. The CDR3: CASSYRDSGANVLTF. DNA for the CDR3: TGTGCCAGCAGTTACAGGGATTCTGGGGCCAACGTCCTGACTTTC. The full variable domain, with the rest looked up from reference TRBV5-4 and TRBJ2-6, is ETGVTQSPTHLIKTRGQQVTLRCSSQSGHNTVSWYQQALGQGPQFIFQYYREEENGRGNFPPRFSGLQFPNYSSELNVNALELDDSALYLCASSYRDSGANVLTFGAGSRLTVL.